Given below is one TCR beta chain in context. The sample belongs to a study of control samples from healthy donors and cancer patients. TCRdb's copy holds only in-frame clones and misses some; the assay was immunoSEQ multiplex PCR. The sample yields about 160,000 clones, just over 95% seen once. CDR3 length: 14 amino acids. The V end lost 10 bases, the J end lost 0 bases, and 12 bases lay between the germline ends. The germline gives CDR1 ENHRY, CDR2 SYGVKD. Sequences were obtained from blood. This sequence was found in a woman aged 25-40 years in good health. This chain joins TRBV10-3 and TRBJ1-4; D remains unclear. CDR3 in amino acids: CATKGTATNEKLFF. CDR3 nucleotide sequence: TGTGCCACCAAGGGAACAGCAACTAATGAAAAACTGTTTTTT.